This T cell receptor beta chain was recorded in a study of PD-1 blockade in mismatch repair-deficient tumors. Only in-frame clones appear in the TCRdb table, and some are missing; sequencing was by immunoSEQ multiplex PCR. The sample yields roughly 14,000 clones, approximately 80% seen once. This CDR3 is 14 amino acids long. The V gene end was trimmed by 3 bases and the J gene end by 8 bases; junction bases not matched to a gene: 2. CDR1 SGHTA and CDR2 FQGTGA come from the germline V gene. This clone was picked up a small number of times. What it binds is not known. As to time point: roughly ten-day in vitro stimulation with candidate neoantigen peptide 4. TCR sequencing covered a few patients who responded to pembrolizumab. Baseline for clone expansion was a parallel culture with no peptide.

The V call is TRBV7-3, the J call TRBJ1-6, with 9 bases fitting TRBD1. Material: cells cultured in vitro, obtained from a patient treated with pembrolizumab. This TCR came from an adult with mismatch repair-deficient cancer. DNA for the CDR3: TGTGCCAGCAGCTTGACAGGGGGGGATTCACCCCTCCACTTT. It is translated as CASSLTGGDSPLHF.